A single sample gave rise to the 2 T cell receptor beta chains below, sequenced in a study of spatial heterogeneity in lung cancer (dated by TCRdb to the late 2010s). What the study reported, not specific to this receptor: A correlation was observed between the number of expanded intratumoral alpha and beta TCRs and the tumor nonsynonymous mutation count.

Which antigens these TCRs recognize remains unknown. Explained via the paper, the time point label denotes: sample taken at primary tumor resection. The library came from 5' RACE. The instrument given in TCRdb is NextSeq 500. TCRdb itself trimmed the public reads at Q25 with fastp, ran MiXCR and retained productive beta chains. One record per CDR3 amino acid sequence lists the most common genes and DNA. This sample is represented by under 3,000 distinct CDR3 sequences; about 6% of them were singletons. The ten largest clones capture about 8.2% of the sample. The sample was lung tumor tissue, taken at surgery. The receptor source for this set is a male donor with early-stage non-small cell lung cancer.

This clonotype is medium-sized in the sample. The chain carries TRBV6-5 and TRBJ2-4, with D perhaps given as TRBD1 or TRBD2 (5 bases each). Trimming stripped 10 bases from V and 7 bases from J, with 17 bases between. The length of the CDR3 is 13 residues. Germline V gene lookup returns CDR1 MNHEY and CDR2 SVGAGI. This CDR3 is CATFKAGTNIQYF. The CDR3 DNA is TGTGCCACCTTCAAAGCCGGGACCAACATTCAGTACTTC.

This clonotype showed up many times. The chain carries TRBV11-2 and TRBJ2-5; D may be TRBD2 (6 bases). The CDR3 sequence is 18 residues long. V shed 3 bases and J shed 0 bases, with 20 bases lying between them. The germline V gene encodes CDR1 SGHAT and CDR2 FQNNGV. CDR3 loop: CASSFLYVLRDHQETQYF. CDR3 coding DNA: TGTGCCAGCAGCTTCCTTTATGTTTTGCGGGACCACCAAGAGACCCAGTACTTC.